Below, one T cell receptor (beta chain) is given with its context. The data were obtained in a study of blood T cell repertoires in COVID-19. Overall study context: T cells, B-cell-depleted T cells, or PBMCs provided the cDNA or gDNA that served as material.

Recruits, aged 18 to 89 years, lived in under 25 US areas. Cohort 3 donors counted as recovered after two negative PCRs, clearance, or resolved symptoms. As handled by the study authors: Scientists estimated how many nucleated cells there were by amplifying reference gene primers. The method was immunoSEQ multiplex PCR; TCRdb's version includes in-frame clones alone and lacks a portion of them. Clone size and V and J calls were adopted from that table, with D and trimming inferred from the DNA. The sample carries about 200,000 clones, more than 70% recorded once. Input material: PBMCs or T cells enriched from blood (not recorded which). This receptor was identified in a woman aged 18-29 years who had recovered from COVID-19.

CDR3 region: CASSLPQQTSSSYGYTF. CDR3 bases: TGTGCCAGCAGCTTACCCCAACAGACATCCAGTAGCTATGGCTACACCTTC. The chain couples TRBV7-9 to TRBJ1-2; no reliable D call. CDR3 length: 17 residues. V was clipped by 2 bases and J by 4 bases, with 20 bases between them. Germline V gene sequence: CDR1 SEHNR, CDR2 FQNEAQ (reference sequence).